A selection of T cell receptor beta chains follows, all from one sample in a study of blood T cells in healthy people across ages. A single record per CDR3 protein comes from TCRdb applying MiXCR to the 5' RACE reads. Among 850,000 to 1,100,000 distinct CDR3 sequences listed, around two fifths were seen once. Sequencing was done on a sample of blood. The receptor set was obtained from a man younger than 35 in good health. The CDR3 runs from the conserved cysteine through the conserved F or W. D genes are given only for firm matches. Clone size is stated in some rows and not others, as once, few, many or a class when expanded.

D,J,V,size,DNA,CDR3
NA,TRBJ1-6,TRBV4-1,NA,TGCGCCAGCAGCCAAGATCCCACAGGCCGATCACCCCTCCACTTT,CASSQDPTGRSPLHF
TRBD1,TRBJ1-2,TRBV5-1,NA,TGCGCCAGCAGCTGGGGGACAGAGACGTACTATGGCTACACCTTC,CASSWGTETYYGYTF
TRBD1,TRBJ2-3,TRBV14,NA,TGTGCCAGCAGCCCGCTAGGACAGGGGATATCAGATACGCAGTATTTT,CASSPLGQGISDTQYF
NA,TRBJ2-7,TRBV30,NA,TGTGCCTGGAGTGTACAGAGCAGAGTCTACGAGCAGTACTTC,CAWSVQSRVYEQYF
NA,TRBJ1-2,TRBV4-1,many,TGCGCCAGCAGCCAAGGCTGGGTTCGGGGTTCTTTGGGCTACACCTTC,CASSQGWVRGSLGYTF
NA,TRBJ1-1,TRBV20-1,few,TGCAGTGCTAGACAGCAAAACACTGAAGCTTTCTTT,CSARQQNTEAFF
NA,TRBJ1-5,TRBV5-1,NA,TGCGCCAGCAGCTGGGGAGGGGCCCCCAATCAGCCCCAGCATTTT,CASSWGGAPNQPQHF
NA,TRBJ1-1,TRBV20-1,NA,TGCAGTGCTAGAGATTCCGGGACTACAAACACTGAAGCTTTCTTT,CSARDSGTTNTEAFF
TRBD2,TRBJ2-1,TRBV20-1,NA,TGCAGCCAAGCGGGGGGATCCAGGTTAAATGAGCAGTTCTTC,CSQAGGSRLNEQFF
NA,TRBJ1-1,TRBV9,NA,TGTGCCAGCAGCGTAGGGGACGGGGGGAACACTGAAGCTTTCTTT,CASSVGDGGNTEAFF
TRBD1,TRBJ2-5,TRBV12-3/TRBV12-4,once,TGTGCCAGCAGTGATCCGGGACAGGGAAACAATGAGCAGTACTTC,CASSDPGQGNNEQYF
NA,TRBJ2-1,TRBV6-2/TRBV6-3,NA,TGTGCCAGCAGACGGACTCCGTACAATGAGCAGTTCTTC,CASRRTPYNEQFF
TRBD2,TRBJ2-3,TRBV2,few,TGTGCCCAAAACCGTCAAGCGGGGGCCGGAGATACGCAGTATTTT,CAQNRQAGAGDTQYF
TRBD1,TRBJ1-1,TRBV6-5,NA,TGTGCCAGCTGTACGACAGGGCTTATGAACACTGAAGCTTTCTTT,CASCTTGLMNTEAFF
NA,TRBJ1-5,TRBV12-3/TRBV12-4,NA,TGTGCCAGCAGTTTATCGGGCAGCCGGCGGGGTAGCAATCAGCCCCAGCATTTT,CASSLSGSRRGSNQPQHF
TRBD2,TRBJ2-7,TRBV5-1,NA,TGCGCCAGCAGCTTCAAGATCGCTAGCGGGGGCGATGAGCAGTACTTC,CASSFKIASGGDEQYF
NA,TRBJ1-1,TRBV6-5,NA,TGTGCCAGCACCGCCTTGGGCACTGAAGCTTTCTTT,CASTALGTEAFF
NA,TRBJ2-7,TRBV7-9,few,TGTGCCAGCAGCTTAGACCTCTCCTCCTACGAGCAGTACTTC,CASSLDLSSYEQYF
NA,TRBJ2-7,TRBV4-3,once,TGCGCCAGCAGCCAAGATTGGCAGGGGAAGGGCAATGAGCAGTACTTC,CASSQDWQGKGNEQYF
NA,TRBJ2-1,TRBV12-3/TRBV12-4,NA,TGTGCCAGCAGTACGACAGGCGCCACCTACAATGAGCAGTTCTTC,CASSTTGATYNEQFF
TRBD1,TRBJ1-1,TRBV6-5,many,TGTGCCAGCAGCCGGGGTACAGGGGGCACTGAAGCTTTCTTT,CASSRGTGGTEAFF
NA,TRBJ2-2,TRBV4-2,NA,TGTGCCAGCAGCCAGGGGGGACGGCCCTTTACCGGGGAGCTGTTTTTT,CASSQGGRPFTGELFF
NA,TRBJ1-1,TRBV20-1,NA,TGCAGTGCTAGAAAGGACGGCACTGAAGCTTTCTTT,CSARKDGTEAFF
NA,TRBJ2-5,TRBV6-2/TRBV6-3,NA,TGTACCAGCATCGAAAGGGGGTACCAAGAGACCCAGTACTTC,CTSIERGYQETQYF
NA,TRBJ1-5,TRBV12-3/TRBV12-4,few,TGTGCCAGCAGTCGAGATAGCGGTCAGCCCCAGCATTTT,CASSRDSGQPQHF